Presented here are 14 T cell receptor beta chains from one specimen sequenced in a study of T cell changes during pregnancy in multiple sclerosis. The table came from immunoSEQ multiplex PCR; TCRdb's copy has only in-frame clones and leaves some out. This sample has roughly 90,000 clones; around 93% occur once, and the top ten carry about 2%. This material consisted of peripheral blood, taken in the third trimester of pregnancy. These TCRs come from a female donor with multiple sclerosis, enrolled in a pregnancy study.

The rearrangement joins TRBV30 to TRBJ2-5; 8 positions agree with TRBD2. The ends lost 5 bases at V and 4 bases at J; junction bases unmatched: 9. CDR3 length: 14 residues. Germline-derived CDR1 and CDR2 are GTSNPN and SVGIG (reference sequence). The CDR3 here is CAWAKRELPETQYF. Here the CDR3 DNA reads TGTGCCTGGGCTAAGCGGGAGCTCCCAGAGACCCAGTACTTC.

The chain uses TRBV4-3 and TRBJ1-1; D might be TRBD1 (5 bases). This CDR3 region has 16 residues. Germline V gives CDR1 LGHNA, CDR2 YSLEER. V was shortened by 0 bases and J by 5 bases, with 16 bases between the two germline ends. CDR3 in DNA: TGCGCCAGCAGCCAAGATTACCGGGCAGGGAGGACTGAAGCTTTCTTT. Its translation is CASSQDYRAGRTEAFF.

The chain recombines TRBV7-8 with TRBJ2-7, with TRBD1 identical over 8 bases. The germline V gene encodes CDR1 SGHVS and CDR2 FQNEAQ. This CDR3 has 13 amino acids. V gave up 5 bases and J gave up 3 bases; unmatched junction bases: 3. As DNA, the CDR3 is TGTGCCAGCAGCACGGACAGGGTCTACGAGCAGTACTTC. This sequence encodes CASSTDRVYEQYF. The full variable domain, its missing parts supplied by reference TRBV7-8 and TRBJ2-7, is GAGVSQSPRYKVAKRGQDVALRCDPISGHVSLFWYQQALGQGPEFLTYFQNEAQLDKSGLPSDRFFAERPEGSVSTLKIQRTQQEDSAVYLCASSTDRVYEQYFGPGTRLTVT.

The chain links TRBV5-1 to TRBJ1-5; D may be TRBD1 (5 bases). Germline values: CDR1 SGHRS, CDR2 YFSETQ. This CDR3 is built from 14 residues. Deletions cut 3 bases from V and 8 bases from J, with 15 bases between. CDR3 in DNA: TGCGCCAGCAGCTCTGGACAACCGGGGGAGCCCCAGCATTTT. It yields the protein CASSSGQPGEPQHF. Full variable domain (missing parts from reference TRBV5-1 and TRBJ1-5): KAGVTQTPRYLIKTRGQQVTLSCSPISGHRSVSWYQQTPGQGLQFLFEYFSETQRNKGNFPGRFSGRQFSNSRSEMNVSTLELGDSALYLCASSSGQPGEPQHFGDGTRLSIL.

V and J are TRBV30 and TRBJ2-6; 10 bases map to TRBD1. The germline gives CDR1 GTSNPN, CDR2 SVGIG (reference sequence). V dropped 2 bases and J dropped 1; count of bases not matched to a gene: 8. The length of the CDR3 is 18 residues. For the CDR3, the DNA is TGTGCCTGGAGTACGGGACAGGGGAGCCTATCTGGGGCCAACGTCCTGACTTTC. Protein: CAWSTGQGSLSGANVLTF.

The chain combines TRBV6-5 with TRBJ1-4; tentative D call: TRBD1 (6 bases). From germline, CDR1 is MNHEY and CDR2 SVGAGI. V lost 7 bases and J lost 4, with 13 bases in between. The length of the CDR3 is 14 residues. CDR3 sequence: CASTKNRVNEKLFF. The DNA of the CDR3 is TGTGCCAGCACCAAGAACAGGGTTAATGAAAAACTGTTTTTT.

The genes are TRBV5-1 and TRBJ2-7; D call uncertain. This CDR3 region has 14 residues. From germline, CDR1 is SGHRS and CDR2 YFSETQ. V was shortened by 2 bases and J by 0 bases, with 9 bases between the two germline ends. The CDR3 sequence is CASSFIADSYEQYF. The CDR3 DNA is TGCGCCAGCAGCTTTATAGCCGACTCCTACGAGCAGTACTTC.

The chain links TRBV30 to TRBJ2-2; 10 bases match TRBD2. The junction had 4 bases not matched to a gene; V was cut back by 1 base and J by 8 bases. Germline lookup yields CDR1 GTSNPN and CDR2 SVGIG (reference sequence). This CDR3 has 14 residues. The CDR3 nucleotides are TGTGCCTGGAGTGGTCTAGCGGGAGTAGGGGAGCTGTTTTTT. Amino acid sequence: CAWSGLAGVGELFF. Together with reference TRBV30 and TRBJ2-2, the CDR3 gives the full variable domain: SQTIHQWPATLVQPVGSPLSLECTVEGTSNPNLYWYRQAAGRGLQLLFYSVGIGQISSEVPQNLSASRPQDRQFILSSKKLLLSDSGFYLCAWSGLAGVGELFFGEGSRLTVL.

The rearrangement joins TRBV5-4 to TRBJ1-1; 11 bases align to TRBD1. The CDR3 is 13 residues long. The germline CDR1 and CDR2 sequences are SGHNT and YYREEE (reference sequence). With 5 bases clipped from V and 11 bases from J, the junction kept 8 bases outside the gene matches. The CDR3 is CASRGGTGGEAFF. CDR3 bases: TGTGCCAGCAGAGGAGGGACAGGGGGTGAGGCTTTCTTT.

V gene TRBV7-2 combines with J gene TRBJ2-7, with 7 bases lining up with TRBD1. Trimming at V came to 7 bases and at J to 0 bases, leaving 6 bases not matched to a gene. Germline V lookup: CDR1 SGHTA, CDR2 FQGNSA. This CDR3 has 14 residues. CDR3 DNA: TGTGCCAGCAAGGGGGCGATAAACTCCTACGAGCAGTACTTC. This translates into CASKGAINSYEQYF.

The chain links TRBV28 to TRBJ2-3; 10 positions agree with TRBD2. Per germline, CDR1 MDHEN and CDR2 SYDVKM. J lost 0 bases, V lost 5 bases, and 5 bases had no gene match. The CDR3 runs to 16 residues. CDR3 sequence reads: CASSSGRATSTDTQYF. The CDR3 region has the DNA TGTGCCAGCAGTAGCGGGAGGGCGACTAGCACAGATACGCAGTATTTT.

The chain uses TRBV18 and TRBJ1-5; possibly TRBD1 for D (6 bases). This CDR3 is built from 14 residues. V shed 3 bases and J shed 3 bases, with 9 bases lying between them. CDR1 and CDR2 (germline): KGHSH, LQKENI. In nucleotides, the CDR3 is TGTGCCAGCTCACCGACAGGACCCAATCAGCCCCAGCATTTT. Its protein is CASSPTGPNQPQHF.

CDR3 in DNA: TGTGCCAGTAGTCAGAGGGGCGCGGGAGTGAGAACAGATACGCAGTATTTT. It codes for CASSQRGAGVRTDTQYF. The chain uses TRBV19 and TRBJ2-3, with 7 bases lining up with TRBD2. CDR1 is LNHDA and CDR2 is SQIVND in the germline V gene (reference sequence). The CDR3 has 17 amino acids. V trimming: 5 bases; J trimming: 3 bases; junction bases outside the gene matches: 14.

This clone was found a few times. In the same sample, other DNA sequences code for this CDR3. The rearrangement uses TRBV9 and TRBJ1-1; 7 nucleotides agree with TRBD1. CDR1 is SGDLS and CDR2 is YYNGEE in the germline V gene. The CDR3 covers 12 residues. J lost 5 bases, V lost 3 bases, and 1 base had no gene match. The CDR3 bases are TGTGCCAGCAGCGCACAGGGGACTGAAGCTTTCTTT. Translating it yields CASSAQGTEAFF. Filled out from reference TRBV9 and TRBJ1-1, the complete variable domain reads DSGVTQTPKHLITATGQRVTLRCSPRSGDLSVYWYQQSLDQGLQFLIQYYNGEERAKGNILERFSAQQFPDLHSELNLSSLELGDSALYFCASSAQGTEAFFGQGTRLTVV.